Listed here are 25 T cell receptor beta chains from one sample, sequenced in a study of neurological immune-mediated disorders (dated by TCRdb to the late 2010s). Library preparation was by 5' RACE. Sequencer: Illumina HiSeq 2500. The public reads were reprocessed in TCRdb via fastp at Q25 and MiXCR, keeping in-frame beta chains. A single entry per CDR3 protein holds the most common genes and DNA from its merged rows. In all, the sample holds over 50,000 distinct CDR3 sequences, and 3% to 4% of those were seen once. The ten largest account for about 6.3% of the sample. Sequenced input: PBMCs. The source is a man in his forties with multiple sclerosis.

This clonotype was counted once. V usage is TRBV6-2 or TRBV6-3 and J usage is TRBJ2-1; the D gene is possibly TRBD1 (5 bases). The CDR3 spans 13 residues. Germline CDR1 MNHEY, CDR2 SVGEGT. V lost 9 bases, J lost 8 bases, and 17 bases lay in between. CDR3 nucleotide sequence: TGTGCCAGTAACCCCCCCCTGGGGCATGAGCAGTTCTTC. Protein product: CASNPPLGHEQFF.

This clonotype was detected ten times or more. V is TRBV25-1 and J is TRBJ1-1, with a tentative D call TRBD1 (6 bases). The germline CDR1 and CDR2 sequences are MGHDK and SYGVNS. V lost 1 base, J lost 10 bases, and 19 bases lay in between. This CDR3 comprises 15 residues. The CDR3 DNA reads TGTGCCAGCAGTGAATTTGGTGGGGGGGGCGTTCGAGCTTTCTTT. Translated: CASSEFGGGGVRAFF. Full variable domain (rest looked up from reference TRBV25-1 and TRBJ1-1): EADIYQTPRYLVIGTGKKITLECSQTMGHDKMYWYQQDPGMELHLIHYSYGVNSTEKGDLSSESTVSRIRTEHFPLTLESARPSHTSQYLCASSEFGGGGVRAFFGQGTRLTVV.

This clonotype was counted many times. CDR3: CASSQELGNTGELFF. CDR3 coding DNA: TGTGCCAGCAGCCAAGAGCTGGGGAACACCGGGGAGCTGTTTTTT. This sequence joins TRBV4-2 and TRBJ2-2; D unclear. The CDR3 is 15 residues long. V dropped 0 bases and J dropped 1 base, with 6 bases sitting between them. Germline CDR1 reads LGHNA; CDR2 reads YNFKEQ.

This clonotype came up many times. This chain uses TRBV5-1 with TRBJ2-1, with D possibly TRBD1 on 6 matching bases. Germline loops: CDR1 SGHRS, CDR2 YFSETQ. CDR3 length: 13 residues. The V end lost 7 bases, the J end lost 3 bases, and 11 bases lay between the germline ends. The CDR3 sequence: CASGKDSYNEQFF. Written as DNA, the CDR3 is TGCGCCAGCGGGAAGGACAGCTACAATGAGCAGTTCTTC.

This clonotype was seen repeatedly, ten times or more. The chain has TRBV20-1 and TRBJ2-5; 8 bases line up with TRBD2. Germline V gene data show CDR1 as DFQATT and CDR2 as SNEGSKA (reference sequence). V trimming: 4 bases; J trimming: 0 bases; junction bases outside the gene matches: 4. The CDR3 consists of 14 residues. The CDR3 protein is CSAKSGGHQETQYF. CDR3 coding DNA: TGCAGTGCTAAAAGCGGGGGCCACCAAGAGACCCAGTACTTC.

This clonotype was picked up many times. The V call is TRBV5-1, the J call TRBJ1-1; weak D call: TRBD1 (6 bases). In germline, CDR1 is SGHRS, CDR2 YFSETQ. This CDR3 is built from 14 residues. Trimming removed 5 bases from V and 6 bases from J, with 17 bases in between. The CDR3 sequence is CASRPGTGIPEAFF. CDR3 bases: TGCGCCAGCAGACCTGGAACAGGGATCCCTGAAGCTTTCTTT.

This clonotype was counted at least ten times. The genes are TRBV12-3 or TRBV12-4 and TRBJ1-5, with D unclear. Trimming took 4 bases from V and 4 from J, leaving 8 bases between them. This CDR3 contains 13 residues. CDR3 coding DNA: TGTGCCAGCAGTTCGGATGATAATCAGCCCCAGCATTTT. Its translation: CASSSDDNQPQHF.

This clonotype was seen at least ten times. A junction end diverges from the germline sequence, so it may reflect a read error. The chain combines TRBV4-1 with TRBJ1-5; tentatively, D is TRBD1 (6 bases). The CDR3 extends over 16 amino acids. Germline CDR1 is MGHRA and CDR2 is YSYEKL. The CDR3 reads CASSQGGRGGNQPQHF. CDR3 DNA sequence: TGCGCCAGCAGTCAAGGGGGAAGGGGCGGCAATCAGCCCCAGCATTTT.

This clonotype has only a few counts. One junction end does not reproduce the germline sequence, and a read error may be involved. The rearrangement joins TRBV27 to TRBJ1-5; TRBD1 might be the D (5 bases). The CDR3 loop spans 16 amino acids. Germline-derived CDR1 and CDR2 are MNHEY and SMNVEV (reference sequence). Written as DNA, the CDR3 is TGTGCCAGCAGTCCGGTCCAAGGGGCCCCCAATCAGCCCCAGAATTTT. This codes for CASSPVQGAPNQPQNF.

This clonotype showed up many times. CDR3 protein: CAISESNRQETQYF. The CDR3 DNA is TGTGCCATCAGTGAGTCGAACCGGCAAGAGACCCAGTACTTC. This chain joins TRBV10-3 and TRBJ2-5; D remains unclear. The CDR3 runs 14 residues. From germline, CDR1 is ENHRY and CDR2 SYGVKD. Trimming removed 0 bases at V and 2 bases at J, with 7 bases between.

As to this clonotype: With a much larger clone just one base away, this may be a read error. The CDR3 coding sequence is TGTGCCAGCAGTACCAACAGGGGGAATTCACCCCTCAACTTT. Its protein product is CASSTNRGNSPLNF. The J gene is TRBJ1-6, the V gene TRBV6-5, with 8 positions matching TRBD1. The CDR3 has 14 amino acids. The germline V gene has CDR1 MNHEY and CDR2 SVGAGI.

In this sample, this clonotype turned up a few times. Sequence at one end of the junction differs from germline and may be a read error. The chain couples TRBV12-3 or TRBV12-4 to TRBJ1-5; 9 nucleotides agree with TRBD1. This CDR3 is built from 16 residues. In DNA, the CDR3 is TGTGCCAGCCGATCGGGACAGGGAGGGCGCAATCAGCCCCAGAATTTT. Translating gives CASRSGQGGRNQPQNF.

This clonotype was seen ten or more times. The V gene is TRBV5-1, the J gene TRBJ2-1; maybe TRBD2 (6 bases). The V gene lost 0 bases and the J gene lost 4 bases, with 14 bases spanning the gap. The germline CDR1 and CDR2 sequences are SGHRS and YFSETQ. The CDR3 has 16 residues. The DNA for the CDR3 is TGCGCCAGCAGCTTGGCGGGGGATGACAGATACAATGAGCAGTTCTTC. Translating gives CASSLAGDDRYNEQFF.

This clonotype showed up many times. The DNA of the CDR3 is TGCAGTGCCAACGACCCACGGACAGGGGCGAACACTGAAGCTTTCTTT. Its translation: CSANDPRTGANTEAFF. V and J are TRBV20-1 and TRBJ1-1; 9 bases agree with TRBD1. Germline CDR1 is DFQATT and CDR2 is SNEGSKA (reference sequence). This CDR3 is built from 16 residues. Trimming at V came to 6 bases and at J to 1 base, leaving 12 bases not matched to a gene.

This clonotype was detected a few times. This could be a read error, since a much larger clone is one nucleotide away. The chain joins TRBV12-3 or TRBV12-4 to TRBJ2-1; the D gene is possibly TRBD1 (5 bases). V was cut by 7 bases and J by 7 bases, with 11 bases left in between. This CDR3 region has 12 residues. CDR3 sequence: CASTPKGNEQFF. The CDR3 nucleotides read TGTGCCAGCACCCCGAAGGGGAATGAGCAGTTCTTC.

This clonotype was seen ten or more times. This rearrangement joins TRBV18 to TRBJ1-1, with 8 bases lining up with TRBD1. J gave up 4 bases and V 1 base, and 8 bases lay outside the gene matches. Germline V gives CDR1 KGHSH, CDR2 LQKENI. This CDR3 region has 16 residues. The CDR3 reads CASSPQAGGRGTEAFF. In nucleotides, the CDR3 is TGTGCCAGCTCACCACAGGCAGGGGGCCGGGGCACTGAAGCTTTCTTT.

This clonotype was observed at least ten times. V usage is TRBV6-5 and J usage is TRBJ1-1; weak D call: TRBD1 (6 bases). Looked up from germline, CDR1 is MNHEY and CDR2 is SVGAGI. V lost 2 bases to trimming and J lost 4 bases, with 14 bases between them. CDR3 size: 15 residues. CDR3 in DNA: TGTGCCAGCAGTTACGGGGGGGGCGCGGGCACTGAAGCTTTCTTT. It yields the protein CASSYGGGAGTEAFF.

This clonotype was found many times. This sequence joins TRBV7-2 and TRBJ2-2; possible D gene TRBD1, 6 bases. The V gene's germline CDR1 is SGHTA and CDR2 FQGNSA. The CDR3 runs to 16 residues. Deletions cut 1 base from V and 5 bases from J, with 14 bases between. As DNA, the CDR3 is TGTGCCAGCAGCTTAGGTTGGACAGCCTTTACCGGGGAGCTGTTTTTT. It specifies CASSLGWTAFTGELFF.

This clonotype was detected ten times or more. This chain uses TRBV7-2 with TRBJ1-6; D might be TRBD1 (5 bases). Germline CDR1 is SGHTA and CDR2 is FQGNSA. Trimming cost V 2 bases and J 12 bases, with 17 bases left between them. The CDR3 contains 15 residues. CDR3 DNA: TGTGCCAGCAGCTTATCCCAGACAGACCGCGGACCCCTCCACTTT. This translates into CASSLSQTDRGPLHF.

This clonotype appeared many times. The chain has TRBV12-3 or TRBV12-4 and TRBJ2-7; unclear D gene. The CDR3 runs 13 residues. V was clipped by 4 bases and J by 2 bases, with 9 bases between them. The CDR3 DNA follows: TGTGCCAGCAGTTCCGACGGACCCTACGAGCAGTACTTC. This encodes CASSSDGPYEQYF.

This clonotype appeared many times. The CDR3 nucleotides read TGTGCCAGCAGCGGGCTGACAGCCTACAATGAGCAGTTCTTC. Translation: CASSGLTAYNEQFF. The chain combines TRBV7-6 with TRBJ2-1; maybe TRBD1 (5 bases). The ends were cut back, 5 bases at V and 2 bases at J, with 10 bases in the middle. This CDR3 has 14 amino acids. The germline V gene has CDR1 SGHVS and CDR2 FNYEAQ.

Many counts were recorded for this clonotype. The J gene is TRBJ2-6, the V gene TRBV18; no reliable D call. CDR1 is KGHSH, CDR2 LQKENI, per germline. Trimming left V 2 bases short and J 1 base short, with 6 bases between. The CDR3 sequence is 15 residues long. CDR3 sequence reads: CASSPSGSGANVLTF. The DNA of the CDR3 is TGTGCCAGCTCACCATCAGGATCTGGGGCCAACGTCCTGACTTTC.

Ten or more counts support this clonotype. The chain combines TRBV24-1 with TRBJ1-2, with D unclear. The V end lost 4 bases, the J end lost 5 bases, and 16 bases lay between the germline ends. Looked up from germline, CDR1 is KGHDR and CDR2 is SFDVKD. This CDR3 region has 15 residues. Here the CDR3 reads CATSDLPTGAYGYTF. CDR3 DNA: TGTGCCACCAGTGACCTTCCGACGGGAGCATATGGCTACACCTTC.

This clonotype has ten or more counts. The rearrangement uses TRBV20-1 and TRBJ2-3; TRBD1 matches 8 bases. Germline V lookup: CDR1 DFQATT, CDR2 SNEGSKA (reference sequence). The ends lost 1 base at V and 2 bases at J; junction bases unmatched: 2. There are 14 residues in the CDR3. As DNA, the CDR3 is TGCAGTGCTAGAGTCAGGGGGCTCACAGATACGCAGTATTTT. This sequence encodes CSARVRGLTDTQYF.

This clonotype was seen more than once but under ten times. Germline and junction disagree at one end, which may indicate a read error. This chain links TRBV5-1 with TRBJ1-6; unclear D gene. Germline V gene lookup returns CDR1 SGHRS and CDR2 YFSETQ. The CDR3 is 15 residues long. In DNA, the CDR3 is TGCGCCAGCAGCTTCGACGACATCGGGAATTCACCCCTCAACTTT. Its protein product is CASSFDDIGNSPLNF.